The next 23 T cell receptor beta chains were all read from a single sample in a study of cytomegalovirus exposure and HLA in healthy donors. Sequencing was performed with immunoSEQ multiplex PCR; in TCRdb, only in-frame clones are kept and a portion is missing. The table has 180,000 or so clones, roughly 86% seen once. The sample taken for sequencing was PBMCs. These receptors all come from a man younger than 45 in good health and CMV-seropositive.

V is TRBV18 and J is TRBJ2-6, with 12 bases fitting TRBD1. With V trimmed by 3 bases and J by 4 bases, 13 bases remained unmatched. This CDR3 comprises 20 residues. The V gene's germline CDR1 is KGHSH and CDR2 LQKENI. CDR3 residues: CASSPLLGTGGESGANVLTF. The CDR3 nucleotides are TGTGCCAGCTCACCCCTTCTGGGGACAGGGGGCGAGTCGGGGGCCAACGTCCTGACTTTC.

This chain connects TRBV28 to TRBJ2-5; 8 positions agree with TRBD1. Germline CDR1 is MDHEN and CDR2 is SYDVKM. The V and J ends lost 8 bases and 8 bases, in that order; junction bases with no gene match: 16. The CDR3 runs to 15 residues. The CDR3 sequence: CASVKDRALAITQYF. DNA of the CDR3: TGTGCCAGCGTTAAGGACAGGGCCCTTGCGATTACCCAGTACTTC. Full variable domain (remainder filled in from reference TRBV28 and TRBJ2-5): DVKVTQSSRYLVKRTGEKVFLECVQDMDHENMFWYRQDPGLGLRLIYFSYDVKMKEKGDIPEGYSVSREKKERFSLILESASTNQTSMYLCASVKDRALAITQYFGPGTRLLVL.

This chain links TRBV27 with TRBJ2-5; TRBD1 aligns across 7 bases. This CDR3 region has 14 residues. CDR1 MNHEY and CDR2 SMNVEV come from the germline V gene (reference sequence). The junction had 5 bases not matched to a gene; V was cut back by 5 bases and J by 2 bases. The CDR3 DNA is TGTGCCAGCAGTCCCCTGGGACAGCAAGAGACCCAGTACTTC. Translating gives CASSPLGQQETQYF.

V is TRBV28 and J is TRBJ2-1; D is unclear. Trimming cost V 4 bases and J 10 bases, with 8 bases left between them. Germline assignment: CDR1 MDHEN and CDR2 SYDVKM. This CDR3 is built from 11 residues. In nucleotides, the CDR3 is TGTGCCAGCAGTTCCTTCTGGGAGCAGTTCTTC. Protein: CASSSFWEQFF. The full variable domain, rest sourced from reference TRBV28 and TRBJ2-1, is DVKVTQSSRYLVKRTGEKVFLECVQDMDHENMFWYRQDPGLGLRLIYFSYDVKMKEKGDIPEGYSVSREKKERFSLILESASTNQTSMYLCASSSFWEQFFGPGTRLTVL.

The CDR3 sequence is CAWSGSETQYF. The CDR3 nucleotides read TGTGCCTGGAGTGGTTCGGAGACCCAGTACTTC. The chain uses TRBV30 and TRBJ2-5; D is unresolved. The ends were cut back, 1 base at V and 5 bases at J, with 5 bases in the middle. Germline lookup yields CDR1 GTSNPN and CDR2 SVGIG (reference sequence). The CDR3 extends over 11 amino acids.

This clone occurred once. The chain has TRBV7-2 and TRBJ1-4; 7 nucleotides align to TRBD1. Germline V lookup: CDR1 SGHTA, CDR2 FQGNSA. This CDR3 is 13 amino acids long. J lost 8 bases, V lost 5 bases, and 5 bases had no gene match. CDR3 protein: CASSPGQVEKLFF. The CDR3 nucleotides read TGTGCCAGCAGCCCCGGACAGGTGGAAAAACTGTTTTTT.

This chain joins TRBV9 and TRBJ2-1, with 12 positions matching TRBD1. V was pared by 3 bases and J by 6 bases, with 7 bases of the junction left unmatched. Germline V gene sequence: CDR1 SGDLS, CDR2 YYNGEE. The CDR3 covers 16 residues. CDR3 in amino acids: CASSAHPGQGANEQFF. CDR3 coding DNA: TGTGCCAGCAGCGCCCACCCGGGACAGGGGGCCAATGAGCAGTTCTTC.

The chain's CDR3 is CASSKKANSPPGELFF. The DNA for the CDR3 is TGTGCCAGCAGCAAAAAGGCTAACAGTCCCCCCGGGGAGCTGTTTTTT. The V and J genes are TRBV21-1 and TRBJ2-2; whether TRBD1, the table's D call, matches the DNA was not checked. TRBV21-1 is deemed a pseudogene. This CDR3 comprises 16 residues.

The V gene is TRBV30, the J gene TRBJ1-2, with 9 bases fitting TRBD1. Germline V gene lookup returns CDR1 GTSNPN and CDR2 SVGIG (reference sequence). The CDR3 runs to 15 residues. V shed 5 bases, J shed 4 bases, and the junction held 11 bases outside the gene matches. In nucleotides, the CDR3 is TGTGCCTGGCATCGACAGGGGGAGAAGGGCTATGGCTACACCTTC. Protein: CAWHRQGEKGYGYTF.

J is TRBJ2-1 and V is TRBV9; D not certain. Germline lookup yields CDR1 SGDLS and CDR2 YYNGEE. This CDR3 comprises 16 residues. Trimming took 0 bases from V and 5 from J, leaving 15 bases between them. The DNA of the CDR3 is TGTGCCAGCAGCGTAGTTCTCGGGCGGTTAAACAATGAGCAGTTCTTC. It codes for CASSVVLGRLNNEQFF. The whole variable domain, filled in from reference TRBV9 and TRBJ2-1, reads DSGVTQTPKHLITATGQRVTLRCSPRSGDLSVYWYQQSLDQGLQFLIQYYNGEERAKGNILERFSAQQFPDLHSELNLSSLELGDSALYFCASSVVLGRLNNEQFFGPGTRLTVL.

The J gene is TRBJ1-5, the V gene TRBV28; TRBD1 matches 7 bases. The V segment lost 6 bases and the J segment 3 bases; nucleotides outside the gene matches: 5. From germline, CDR1 is MDHEN and CDR2 SYDVKM. The CDR3 runs to 14 residues. The CDR3 region has the DNA TGTGCCAGCAGCCAAACAGGGGACAATCAGCCCCAGCATTTT. Protein: CASSQTGDNQPQHF.

The V gene is TRBV28, the J gene TRBJ2-5; D is unresolved. The CDR3 sequence is 12 residues long. In germline, CDR1 is MDHEN, CDR2 SYDVKM. Trimming took off 7 bases at V and 5 bases at J, with 11 bases between the two ends. The CDR3 DNA sequence: TGTGCCAGCACCCATATGCGGGAGACCCAGTACTTC. It codes for CASTHMRETQYF.

CDR3 nucleotides: TGTGCCAGCAGCTTAGACCAACAGCCCCAGCATTTT. It specifies CASSLDQQPQHF. The rearrangement links TRBV7-8 to TRBJ1-5; no reliable D call. CDR1 and CDR2 from the germline V gene are SGHVS and FQNEAQ. The CDR3 covers 12 residues. V dropped 1 base and J dropped 7 bases, with 5 bases sitting between them. Complete variable domain (other parts from reference TRBV7-8 and TRBJ1-5): GAGVSQSPRYKVAKRGQDVALRCDPISGHVSLFWYQQALGQGPEFLTYFQNEAQLDKSGLPSDRFFAERPEGSVSTLKIQRTQQEDSAVYLCASSLDQQPQHFGDGTRLSIL.

In its sample, this clone was seen once. The chain couples TRBV5-4 to TRBJ2-5; unclear D gene. Germline-derived CDR1 and CDR2 are SGHNT and YYREEE (reference sequence). Trimming cost V 4 bases and J 5 bases, with 18 bases left between them. This CDR3 comprises 15 residues. The CDR3 DNA is TGTGCCAGCAGCAACCCGGCCGGCGTTAGGGAGACCCAGTACTTC. This encodes CASSNPAGVRETQYF.

This clone was observed a few times. The CDR3 here is CASSPPTGAGLYEQYF. DNA for the CDR3: TGTGCCAGCAGCCCTCCAACGGGAGCGGGGTTGTACGAGCAGTACTTC. The chain recombines TRBV5-6 with TRBJ2-7, with TRBD2 identical over 7 bases. This CDR3 is 16 amino acids long. The V gene's germline CDR1 is SGHDT and CDR2 YYEEEE. The junction had 14 bases not matched to a gene; V was cut back by 4 bases and J by 4 bases.

The CDR3 sequence is CASSAGATSSYNSPLHF. In DNA form, the CDR3 reads TGTGCCAGCAGCGCAGGGGCAACGAGCTCCTATAATTCACCCCTCCACTTT. This rearrangement joins TRBV11-3 to TRBJ1-6, with a tentative D call TRBD1 (6 bases). The CDR3 is made up of 17 amino acids. Trimming took off 5 bases at V and 0 bases at J, with 14 bases between the two ends. Germline CDR1 reads SGHNT; CDR2 reads YENEEA.

This rearrangement joins TRBV19 to TRBJ2-3; 7 bases map to TRBD2. The ends lost 3 bases at V and 6 bases at J; junction bases unmatched: 12. The CDR3 sequence is 16 residues long. Germline CDR1 reads LNHDA; CDR2 reads SQIVND (reference sequence). CDR3 region: CASSMSTSRLGDTQYF. CDR3 DNA: TGTGCCAGTAGTATGTCGACTAGCCGACTCGGGGATACGCAGTATTTT. The entire variable domain, with the rest obtained from reference TRBV19 and TRBJ2-3, is as follows: DGGITQSPKYLFRKEGQNVTLSCEQNLNHDAMYWYRQDPGQGLRLIYYSQIVNDFQKGDIAEGYSVSREKKESFPLTVTSAQKNPTAFYLCASSMSTSRLGDTQYFGPGTRLTVL.

This chain joins TRBV13 and TRBJ2-3; 7 nucleotides align to TRBD1. V lost 5 bases and J lost 4; bases outside the gene matches: 12. The CDR3 consists of 16 residues. In germline, CDR1 is PRHDT, CDR2 FYEKMQ (reference sequence). The CDR3: CASSKEGGASSDTQYF. CDR3 sequence (DNA): TGTGCCAGCAGCAAAGAAGGGGGCGCGTCCTCAGATACGCAGTATTTT.

This clone was observed once. The rearrangement joins TRBV25-1 to TRBJ2-1; D possibly corresponds to TRBD1 (6 bases). V lost 7 bases and J lost 4, with 11 bases in between. The germline CDR1 and CDR2 sequences are MGHDK and SYGVNS. CDR3 length: 13 residues. The CDR3 sequence is CASNGQMYNEQFF. DNA of the CDR3: TGTGCCAGCAACGGACAGATGTACAATGAGCAGTTCTTC. The variable domain in full, with the rest retrieved from reference TRBV25-1 and TRBJ2-1, is EADIYQTPRYLVIGTGKKITLECSQTMGHDKMYWYQQDPGMELHLIHYSYGVNSTEKGDLSSESTVSRIRTEHFPLTLESARPSHTSQYLCASNGQMYNEQFFGPGTRLTVL.

This chain uses TRBV9 with TRBJ2-1, with 14 bases matching TRBD2. Germline-derived CDR1 and CDR2 are SGDLS and YYNGEE. CDR3 length equals 19 residues. With V trimmed by 3 bases and J by 5 bases, 13 bases remained unmatched. CDR3 residues: CASSGWGLAGARDHNEQFF. The CDR3 DNA reads as TGTGCCAGCAGCGGGTGGGGACTAGCGGGAGCCCGGGACCACAATGAGCAGTTCTTC.

This chain links TRBV6-5 with TRBJ1-3; D is undetermined. Germline V CDR1 and CDR2: MNHEY, SVGAGI. This CDR3 has 15 amino acids. Trimming cost V 5 bases and J 5 bases, with 16 bases left between them. The CDR3 reads CASSHDSDKRNTIYF. The CDR3, as DNA: TGTGCCAGCAGTCACGACTCAGATAAAAGAAACACCATATATTTT.

The gene calls are TRBV15 and TRBJ2-3, with 11 bases fitting TRBD2. The V segment lost 3 bases and the J segment 6 bases; nucleotides outside the gene matches: 8. This CDR3 contains 16 residues. Germline-derived CDR1 and CDR2 are LNHNV and YYDKDF (reference sequence). CDR3 in DNA: TGTGCCACCAGCAGGGCTAGCGGGGGGCCGCGGGATACGCAGTATTTT. This gives the protein CATSRASGGPRDTQYF.

The V gene is TRBV7-6, the J gene TRBJ2-1; no firm D call. The germline gives CDR1 SGHVS, CDR2 FNYEAQ. This CDR3 region has 13 residues. The V end lost 2 bases, the J end lost 4 bases, and 6 bases lay between the germline ends. This chain's CDR3 is CASSLSRYNEQFF. CDR3 nucleotide sequence: TGTGCCAGCAGCTTATCAAGGTACAATGAGCAGTTCTTC.